This record looks at one TCR beta chain sequence and its context. This specimen belongs to a study of human T cells and chemical hapten exposure. Turning to the study itself: Per-sample TCR yield variation was attributed mainly to small pooled library volume differences.

The CDR3 is 17 residues long. Germline assignment: CDR1 MNHNS and CDR2 SASEGT. Trimming removed 4 bases from V and 4 bases from J; junction bases left unmatched: 11. TCRdb ran MiXCR on the RACE reads and lists one entry per CDR3 protein. The repertoire includes about 84,000 distinct CDR3 sequences, about a tenth of them detected once, and about 4% sits in the top ten. Time point reported: patch test 3, about 24 weeks after DPC sensitization. Indicated treatment: therapeutic diphenylcyclopropenone sensitization with weekly scalp DPC. The TCR sequence derives from a woman in her 50s with alopecia areata. Some clones in this sample may be carry-over from other donors' samples. The specimen was whole blood, collected in connection with sensitization to the hapten diphenylcyclopropenone (DPC). The chain uses TRBV6-1 and TRBJ2-3; TRBD2 agrees at 10 bases. CDR3 protein: CASSAFSGTSDADTQYF. Written as DNA, the CDR3 is TGTGCCAGCAGTGCGTTTTCCGGGACTAGCGACGCAGATACGCAGTATTTT.